Presented here are 30 T cell receptor beta chains from one specimen sequenced in a study of shared clonotypes between healthy human individuals. Using immunoSEQ multiplex PCR, the repertoire was profiled, and TCRdb retains in-frame clones only, with some absent. Of approximately 700,000 clones listed, around three quarters are singletons. Sequencing used memory CD4+ T cells sorted from blood. Subset reported: CD45RA-negative fraction. The source of these receptors is a woman aged 25 to 39 in good health.

This clone was counted a few times. The chain employs TRBV19 and TRBJ2-7; D perhaps matches TRBD1 (5 bases). V was trimmed by 2 bases and J by 7 bases, leaving 18 bases between them. CDR3 length: 15 amino acids. Germline V gene lookup returns CDR1 LNHDA and CDR2 SQIVND (reference sequence). As DNA, the CDR3 is TGTGCCAGTAGTATAATTGTTGGGGCCCGTGGGGAGCAGTACTTC. Translated, it gives CASSIIVGARGEQYF.

A remark on this clone: The junction and the germline gene differ at one end; a read error may be behind it. The chain joins TRBV11-2 to TRBJ2-1; D not resolved. CDR1 is SGHAT, CDR2 FQNNGV, per germline. The CDR3 runs 11 residues. This CDR3 is CASSLDRFMVF. CDR3 sequence (DNA): TGTGCCAGCAGCTTAGACAGGTTCATGGTCTTC.

The chain couples TRBV21-1 to TRBJ1-1; the tabulated D call, TRBD1, remains unverified against the DNA. TRBV21-1 is a pseudogene. The CDR3 runs to 17 residues. CDR3 region: CASSQVGTGGKGTEAFF. In DNA, the CDR3 is TGTGCCAGCAGCCAAGTGGGAACAGGGGGGAAAGGGACTGAAGCTTTCTTT.

Comment on this clone: Compared with germline, one end of the junction differs, possibly owing to a read error. J is TRBJ2-2 and V is TRBV5-1; D may be TRBD1 (5 bases). Germline assignment: CDR1 SGHRS and CDR2 YFSETQ. The length of the CDR3 is 16 residues. The CDR3 spells CASSLRGRSKTGELFF. CDR3 nucleotide sequence: TGCGCCAGCAGCTTGAGGGGCAGGTCGAAGACCGGGGAGCTGTTTTTT.

The chain carries TRBV6-6 and TRBJ1-1, with unresolved D. CDR3 size: 11 residues. Trimming removed 10 bases at V and 5 bases at J, with 11 bases between. Germline V gene sequence: CDR1 MNHNY, CDR2 SVGAGI (reference sequence). The chain's CDR3 is CATRRGTEAFF. In nucleotides, the CDR3 is TGTGCCACCCGCCGAGGTACTGAAGCTTTCTTT.

Turning to this clone: A single base separates this from a much larger clone, so it may be a read error. The chain links TRBV30 to TRBJ2-6; no definite D call. This CDR3 has 16 amino acids. The germline gives CDR1 GTSNPN, CDR2 SVGIG (reference sequence). The CDR3 DNA reads TGTGCCCGGAGTGTACTCTGGGAATCTGGGGCCAACGTCCTGACTTTC. The encoded protein is CARSVLWESGANVLTF.

V and J are TRBV5-1 and TRBJ1-1; 8 bases agree with TRBD1. This CDR3 is 14 amino acids long. Per germline, CDR1 SGHRS and CDR2 YFSETQ. V lost 4 bases to trimming and J lost 7 bases; unmatched junction nucleotides: 9. The CDR3 protein is CASSLSGGSSEAFF. The CDR3 coding sequence is TGCGCCAGCAGCCTCTCAGGGGGCTCGAGTGAAGCTTTCTTT.

This chain links TRBV11-2 with TRBJ2-5, with 12 bases fitting TRBD2. The CDR3 loop spans 16 amino acids. Trimming took 3 bases from V and 4 from J; bases not matched to a gene: 6. The germline V gene has CDR1 SGHAT and CDR2 FQNNGV. The CDR3 DNA sequence: TGTGCCAGCAGCTTTCAGACTAGCGGGAGTGGAGAGACCCAGTACTTC. Translation gives CASSFQTSGSGETQYF.

This clone was seen a handful of times. CDR3 sequence: CASSSTPGYSEAFF. CDR3 bases: TGTGCCAGCAGCTCAACACCGGGCTACTCTGAAGCTTTCTTT. The chain links TRBV7-2 to TRBJ1-1; D is ambiguous. The CDR3 is made up of 14 amino acids. V dropped 4 bases and J dropped 6 bases, with 15 bases sitting between them. Per the germline V gene, CDR1 is SGHTA and CDR2 is FQGNSA.

The CDR3 region is CASSVGGFYTF. CDR3 in DNA: TGTGCCAGCAGCGTAGGAGGATTCTACACCTTC. This chain links TRBV9 with TRBJ1-2, with D uncertain. The CDR3 length is 11 residues. The V end lost 0 bases, the J end lost 10 bases, and 7 bases lay between the germline ends. From germline, CDR1 is SGDLS and CDR2 YYNGEE. Full variable domain (rest looked up from reference TRBV9 and TRBJ1-2): DSGVTQTPKHLITATGQRVTLRCSPRSGDLSVYWYQQSLDQGLQFLIQYYNGEERAKGNILERFSAQQFPDLHSELNLSSLELGDSALYFCASSVGGFYTFGSGTRLTVV.

The J gene is TRBJ2-1, the V gene TRBV7-2; D unclear. CDR1 SGHTA and CDR2 FQGNSA come from the germline V gene. The CDR3 has 14 amino acids. V lost 1 base and J lost 6, with 10 bases in between. This CDR3 is CASSLVFAGNEQFF. The CDR3 region has the DNA TGTGCCAGCAGCTTAGTTTTTGCCGGCAATGAGCAGTTCTTC. The variable domain in full, completed from reference TRBV7-2 and TRBJ2-1, reads GAGVSQSPSNKVTEKGKDVELRCDPISGHTALYWYRQSLGQGLEFLIYFQGNSAPDKSGLPSDRFSAERTGGSVSTLTIQRTQQEDSAVYLCASSLVFAGNEQFFGPGTRLTVL.

This clone was seen a single time. The chain joins TRBV5-3 to TRBJ2-3, with 12 nucleotides matching TRBD2. TRBV5-3 is designated an ORF whose function remains uncertain. The CDR3 runs 17 residues. J gave up 4 bases and V 5 bases, and 11 bases lay outside the gene matches. This CDR3 reads CARRSNLAGGPSDTQYF. The CDR3 coding sequence is TGTGCCAGAAGGTCGAACCTAGCGGGAGGGCCTTCAGATACGCAGTATTTT.

The V call is TRBV7-2, the J call TRBJ1-2, with 9 bases lining up with TRBD1. The CDR3 loop spans 14 amino acids. The ends lost 6 bases at V and 5 bases at J; junction bases unmatched: 7. CDR1 and CDR2 (germline): SGHTA, FQGNSA. The CDR3 sequence is CASSYIQGAYGYTF. The CDR3, as DNA: TGTGCCAGCAGTTATATACAGGGGGCTTATGGCTACACCTTC.

The genes are TRBV20-1 and TRBJ2-1, with D unresolved. V was clipped by 7 bases and J by 13 bases, with 8 bases between them. CDR1 and CDR2 from the germline V gene are DFQATT and SNEGSKA (reference sequence). The CDR3 length is 8 residues. DNA of the CDR3: TGCAGTGTTAGGAACCAGTTCTTC. Encoded protein: CSVRNQFF.

For this clone: Other DNA sequences in this specimen translate into the identical CDR3. The gene calls are TRBV25-1 and TRBJ2-1, with 10 bases lining up with TRBD2. CDR3 length equals 15 residues. Trimming cost V 1 base and J 5 bases; bases outside gene matches: 2. Germline values: CDR1 MGHDK, CDR2 SYGVNS. The CDR3 reads CASSESLAGDNEQFF. Written as DNA, the CDR3 is TGTGCCAGCAGTGAATCCCTAGCGGGAGACAATGAGCAGTTCTTC.

This clone has more than one count but fewer than ten. The CDR3 protein is CSLIPGDGNQETQYF. CDR3 coding DNA: TGCAGCCTGATCCCTGGAGACGGAAACCAAGAGACCCAGTACTTC. The chain uses TRBV29-1 and TRBJ2-5; D ambiguous. This CDR3 has 15 residues. The germline V gene has CDR1 SQVTM and CDR2 ANQGSEA. With 8 bases removed from V and 0 bases from J, the gap between germline ends came to 19 bases.

This clone was seen only a few times. The rearrangement links TRBV5-6 to TRBJ2-2, with TRBD2 as a possible D gene (5 bases). CDR1 is SGHDT, CDR2 YYEEEE, per germline. V was cut by 3 bases and J by 4 bases, with 7 bases left in between. The CDR3 is made up of 13 amino acids. The CDR3 bases are TGTGCCAGCAGCTCGAGGGCCACCGGGGAGCTGTTTTTT. Protein: CASSSRATGELFF.

V and J are TRBV28 and TRBJ2-1; maybe TRBD2 (5 bases). Germline-derived CDR1 and CDR2 are MDHEN and SYDVKM. The V and J ends lost 9 bases and 7 bases respectively, with 22 bases between them. The CDR3 runs to 15 residues. The CDR3 sequence: CASQGWTERENEQFF. For the CDR3, the DNA is TGTGCCAGTCAAGGGTGGACCGAAAGGGAGAATGAGCAGTTCTTC.

The rearrangement uses TRBV19 and TRBJ2-1, with D possibly matching TRBD2 (6 bases). The CDR3 runs to 13 residues. V shed 5 bases and J shed 7 bases, with 12 bases lying between them. Germline CDR1 LNHDA, CDR2 SQIVND (reference sequence). The CDR3 protein is CASSPGRENEQFF. For the CDR3, the DNA is TGTGCCAGTAGTCCTGGGCGGGAAAATGAGCAGTTCTTC. Combining the CDR3 with reference TRBV19 and TRBJ2-1 gives the whole variable domain DGGITQSPKYLFRKEGQNVTLSCEQNLNHDAMYWYRQDPGQGLRLIYYSQIVNDFQKGDIAEGYSVSREKKESFPLTVTSAQKNPTAFYLCASSPGRENEQFFGPGTRLTVL.

The genes are TRBV7-8 and TRBJ2-5; 11 bases map to TRBD1. CDR1 and CDR2 (germline): SGHVS, FQNEAQ. The CDR3 spans 16 residues. The trim removed 4 bases at V and 6 bases at J, leaving 10 bases unmatched. The CDR3 protein is CASSSPRTGGSKTQYF. The CDR3 DNA sequence: TGTGCCAGCAGCTCTCCCCGGACAGGGGGCTCAAAGACCCAGTACTTC.

The chain uses TRBV11-3 and TRBJ2-2; a weak D match, TRBD1 (5 bases). Germline CDR1 reads SGHNT; CDR2 reads YENEEA. V was trimmed by 7 bases and J by 2 bases, leaving 11 bases between them. The CDR3 is 14 residues long. The CDR3 nucleotides read TGTGCCAGCACCCAGGGATCAAACACCGGGGAGCTGTTTTTT. This translates into CASTQGSNTGELFF.

The J gene is TRBJ1-2, the V gene TRBV28; D possibly corresponds to TRBD1 (5 bases). Germline CDR1 is MDHEN and CDR2 is SYDVKM. The length of the CDR3 is 13 residues. Trimming removed 6 bases from V and 12 bases from J, with 20 bases in between. The CDR3 DNA reads as TGTGCCAGCAGCCTAAGGGGTGGCCAAATCCACACCTTC. It yields the protein CASSLRGGQIHTF.

Many counts were recorded for this clone. The chain recombines TRBV6-6 with TRBJ2-3; 8 positions match TRBD2. After removal of 2 bases from V and 0 bases from J, the junction contained 4 bases not matched to a gene. The CDR3 is made up of 16 amino acids. Germline V gene sequence: CDR1 MNHNY, CDR2 SVGAGI (reference sequence). The chain's CDR3 is CASSYPSGPSTDTQYF. The CDR3 DNA is TGTGCCAGCAGTTACCCTAGCGGGCCTAGCACAGATACGCAGTATTTT.

The chain joins TRBV28 to TRBJ2-3; TRBD2 agrees at 8 bases. CDR1 and CDR2 from the germline V gene are MDHEN and SYDVKM. Trimming took 4 bases from V and 2 from J; bases not matched to a gene: 8. This CDR3 has 16 amino acids. The CDR3 loop is CASSSLGLAPTDTQYF. The CDR3 nucleotides read TGTGCCAGCAGTTCACTTGGACTAGCCCCCACAGATACGCAGTATTTT. Variable domain in full (rest from reference TRBV28 and TRBJ2-3): DVKVTQSSRYLVKRTGEKVFLECVQDMDHENMFWYRQDPGLGLRLIYFSYDVKMKEKGDIPEGYSVSREKKERFSLILESASTNQTSMYLCASSSLGLAPTDTQYFGPGTRLTVL.

The J gene is TRBJ1-2, the V gene TRBV5-1; D possibly corresponds to TRBD1 (5 bases). Germline CDR1 SGHRS, CDR2 YFSETQ. V was shortened by 5 bases and J by 0 bases, with 14 bases between the two germline ends. This CDR3 is 15 amino acids long. The CDR3 spells CASSFQTDTNYGYTF. CDR3 DNA: TGCGCCAGCAGTTTTCAGACAGACACTAACTATGGCTACACCTTC.

This clone was counted only a few times. The genes are TRBV30 and TRBJ2-5; D unclear. From germline, CDR1 is GTSNPN and CDR2 SVGIG (reference sequence). The CDR3 totals 14 residues. V lost 3 bases, J lost 4 bases, and 15 bases lay in between. In nucleotides, the CDR3 is TGTGCCTGGAGGGGAAACGGCCCCTCAGAGACCCAGTACTTC. Residues: CAWRGNGPSETQYF.

The chain joins TRBV30 to TRBJ2-2; 8 bases map to TRBD2. Per the germline V gene, CDR1 is GTSNPN and CDR2 is SVGIG (reference sequence). This CDR3 is 16 amino acids long. V lost 0 bases to trimming and J lost 5 bases; unmatched junction nucleotides: 8. The CDR3 loop is CAWSVHLAGRTGELFF. CDR3 in DNA: TGTGCCTGGAGTGTACACCTAGCGGGCCGGACCGGGGAGCTGTTTTTT.

This chain joins TRBV5-1 and TRBJ1-1, with TRBD1 matching 8 bases. The CDR3 loop spans 13 amino acids. Germline V gene sequence: CDR1 SGHRS, CDR2 YFSETQ. J was trimmed by 6 bases and V by 4 bases; bases with no gene match: 5. Written as DNA, the CDR3 is TGCGCCAGCAGCCCTGACAGGGGCGCTGAAGCTTTCTTT. It yields the protein CASSPDRGAEAFF.

This clone was seen just once. This rearrangement joins TRBV7-8 to TRBJ2-1, with 8 bases fitting TRBD2. Germline V gene lookup returns CDR1 SGHVS and CDR2 FQNEAQ. J lost 5 bases, V lost 5 bases, and 8 bases had no gene match. The CDR3 runs to 15 residues. Here the CDR3 reads CASSPWTSQNNEQFF. The CDR3 region has the DNA TGTGCCAGCAGCCCGTGGACTAGCCAGAACAATGAGCAGTTCTTC.

This clone has more than one count but fewer than ten. The chain combines TRBV19 with TRBJ1-4; D is ambiguous. CDR1 is LNHDA, CDR2 SQIVND, per germline (reference sequence). The CDR3 loop spans 16 amino acids. V dropped 7 bases and J dropped 3 bases, with 18 bases sitting between them. The CDR3 bases are TGTGCCAGTATCCCGCGGGGAACGATGGCTAATGAAAAACTGTTTTTT. Protein: CASIPRGTMANEKLFF. The variable domain in full, with the rest retrieved from reference TRBV19 and TRBJ1-4, is DGGITQSPKYLFRKEGQNVTLSCEQNLNHDAMYWYRQDPGQGLRLIYYSQIVNDFQKGDIAEGYSVSREKKESFPLTVTSAQKNPTAFYLCASIPRGTMANEKLFFGSGTQLSVL.